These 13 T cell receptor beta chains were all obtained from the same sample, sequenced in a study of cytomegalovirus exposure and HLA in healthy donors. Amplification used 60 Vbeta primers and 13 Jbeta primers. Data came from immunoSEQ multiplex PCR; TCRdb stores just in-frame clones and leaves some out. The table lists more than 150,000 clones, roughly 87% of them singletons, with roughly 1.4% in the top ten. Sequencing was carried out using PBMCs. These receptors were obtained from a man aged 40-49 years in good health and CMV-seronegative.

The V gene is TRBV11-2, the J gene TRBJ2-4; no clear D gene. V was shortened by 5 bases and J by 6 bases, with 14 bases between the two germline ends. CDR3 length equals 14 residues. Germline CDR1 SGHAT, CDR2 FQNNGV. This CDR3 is CASSPINPGNIQYF. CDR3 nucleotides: TGTGCCAGCAGCCCGATCAATCCCGGAAACATTCAGTACTTC.

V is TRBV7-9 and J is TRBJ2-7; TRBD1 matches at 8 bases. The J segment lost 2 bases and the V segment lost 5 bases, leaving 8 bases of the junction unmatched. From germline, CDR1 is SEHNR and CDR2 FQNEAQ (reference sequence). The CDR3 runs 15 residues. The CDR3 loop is CASSTRTGTTYEQYF. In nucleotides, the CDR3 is TGTGCCAGCAGCACGCGGACAGGGACCACCTACGAGCAGTACTTC. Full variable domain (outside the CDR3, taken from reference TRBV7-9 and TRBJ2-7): DTGVSQNPRHKITKRGQNVTFRCDPISEHNRLYWYRQTLGQGPEFLTYFQNEAQLEKSRLLSDRFSAERPKGSFSTLEIQRTEQGDSAMYLCASSTRTGTTYEQYFGPGTRLTVT.

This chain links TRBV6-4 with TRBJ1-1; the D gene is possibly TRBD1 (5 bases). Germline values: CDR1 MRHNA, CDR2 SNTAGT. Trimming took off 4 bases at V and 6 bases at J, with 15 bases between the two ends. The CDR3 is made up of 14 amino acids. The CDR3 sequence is CASSGGDKLSEAFF. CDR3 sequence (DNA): TGTGCCAGCAGTGGGGGGGATAAGTTGTCTGAAGCTTTCTTT.

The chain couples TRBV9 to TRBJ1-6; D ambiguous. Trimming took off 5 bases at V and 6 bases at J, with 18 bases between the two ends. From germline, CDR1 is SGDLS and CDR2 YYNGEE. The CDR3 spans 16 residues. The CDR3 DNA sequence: TGTGCCAGCAGTCTATCCCTTCGGGATTTTAATTCACCCCTCCACTTT. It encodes CASSLSLRDFNSPLHF.

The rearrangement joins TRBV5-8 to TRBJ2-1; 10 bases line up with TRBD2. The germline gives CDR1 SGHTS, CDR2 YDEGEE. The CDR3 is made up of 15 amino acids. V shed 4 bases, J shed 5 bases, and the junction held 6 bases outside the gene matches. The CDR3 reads CASSAGTSDHNEQFF. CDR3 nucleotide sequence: TGTGCCAGCAGCGCCGGGACTAGCGATCACAATGAGCAGTTCTTC. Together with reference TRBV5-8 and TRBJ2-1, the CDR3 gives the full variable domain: EAGVTQSPTHLIKTRGQQATLRCSPISGHTSVYWYQQALGLGLQFLLWYDEGEERNRGNFPPRFSGRQFPNYSSELNVNALELEDSALYLCASSAGTSDHNEQFFGPGTRLTVL.

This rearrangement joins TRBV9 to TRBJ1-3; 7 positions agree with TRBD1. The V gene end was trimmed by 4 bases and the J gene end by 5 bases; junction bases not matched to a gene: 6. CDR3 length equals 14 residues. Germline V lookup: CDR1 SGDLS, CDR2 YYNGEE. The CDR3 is CASSPRDSRNTIYF. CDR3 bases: TGTGCCAGCAGCCCCCGGGACAGTAGAAACACCATATATTTT.

CDR3 bases: TGTGCCAGCAGTACGAGCGGGGGGGCTTACAATGAGCAGTTCTTC. It encodes CASSTSGGAYNEQFF. This sequence joins TRBV6-6 and TRBJ2-1; 10 bases match TRBD2. Germline V gene data show CDR1 as MNHNY and CDR2 as SVGAGI (reference sequence). This CDR3 is built from 15 residues. V was clipped by 5 bases and J by 4 bases; unmatched bases: 5.

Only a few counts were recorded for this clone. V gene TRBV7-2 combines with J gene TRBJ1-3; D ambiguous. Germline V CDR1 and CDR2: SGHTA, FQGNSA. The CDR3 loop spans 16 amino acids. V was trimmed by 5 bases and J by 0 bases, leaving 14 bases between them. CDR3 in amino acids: CASSTRAVNSGNTIYF. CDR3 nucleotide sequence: TGTGCCAGCAGCACTCGCGCCGTTAACTCTGGAAACACCATATATTTT.

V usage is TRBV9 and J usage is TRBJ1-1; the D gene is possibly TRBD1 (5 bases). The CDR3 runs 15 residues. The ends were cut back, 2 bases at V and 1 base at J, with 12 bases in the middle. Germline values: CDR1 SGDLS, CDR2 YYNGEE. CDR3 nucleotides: TGTGCCAGCAGCGTTCAGGGAGGGAGGAACACTGAAGCTTTCTTT. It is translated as CASSVQGGRNTEAFF.

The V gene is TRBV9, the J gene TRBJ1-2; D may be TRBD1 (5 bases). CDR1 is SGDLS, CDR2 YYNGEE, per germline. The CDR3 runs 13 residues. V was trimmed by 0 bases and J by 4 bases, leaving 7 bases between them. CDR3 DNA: TGTGCCAGCAGCGTAGGACAGCCCTATGGCTACACCTTC. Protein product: CASSVGQPYGYTF.

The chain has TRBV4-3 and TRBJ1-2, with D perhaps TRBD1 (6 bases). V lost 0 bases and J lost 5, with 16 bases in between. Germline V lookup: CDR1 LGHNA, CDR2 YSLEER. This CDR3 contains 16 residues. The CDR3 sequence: CASSQERNREGYGYTF. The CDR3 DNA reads TGCGCCAGCAGCCAAGAAAGGAACAGGGAGGGGTATGGCTACACCTTC.

Here the CDR3 DNA reads TGTGCCAGCAGCTCACCCAGGCTAGCGGCCTACGAGCAGTACTTC. It translates to CASSSPRLAAYEQYF. The V gene is TRBV7-2, the J gene TRBJ2-7; 7 bases match TRBD2. Per the germline V gene, CDR1 is SGHTA and CDR2 is FQGNSA. J gave up 2 bases and V 4 bases, and 8 bases lay outside the gene matches. The CDR3 consists of 15 residues.

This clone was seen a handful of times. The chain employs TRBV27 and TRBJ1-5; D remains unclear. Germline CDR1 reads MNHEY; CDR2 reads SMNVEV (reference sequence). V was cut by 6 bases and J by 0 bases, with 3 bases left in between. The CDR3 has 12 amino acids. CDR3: CASSYSNQPQHF. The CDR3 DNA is TGTGCCAGCAGCTATAGCAATCAGCCCCAGCATTTT.